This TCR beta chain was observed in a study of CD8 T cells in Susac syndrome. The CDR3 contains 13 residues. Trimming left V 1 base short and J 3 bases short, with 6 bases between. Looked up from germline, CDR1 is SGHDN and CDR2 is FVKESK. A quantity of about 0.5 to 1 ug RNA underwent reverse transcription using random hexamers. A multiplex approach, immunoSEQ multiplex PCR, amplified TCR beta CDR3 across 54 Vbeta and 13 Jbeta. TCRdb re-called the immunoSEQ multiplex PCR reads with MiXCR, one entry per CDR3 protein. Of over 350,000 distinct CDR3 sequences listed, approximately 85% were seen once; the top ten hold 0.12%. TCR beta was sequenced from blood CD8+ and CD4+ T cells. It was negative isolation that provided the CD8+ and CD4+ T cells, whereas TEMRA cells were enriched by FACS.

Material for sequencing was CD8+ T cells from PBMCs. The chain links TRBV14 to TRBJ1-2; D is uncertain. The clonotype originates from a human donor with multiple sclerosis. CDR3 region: CASSQVSYYGYTF. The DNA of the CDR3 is TGTGCCAGCAGCCAAGTGTCATACTATGGCTACACCTTC.